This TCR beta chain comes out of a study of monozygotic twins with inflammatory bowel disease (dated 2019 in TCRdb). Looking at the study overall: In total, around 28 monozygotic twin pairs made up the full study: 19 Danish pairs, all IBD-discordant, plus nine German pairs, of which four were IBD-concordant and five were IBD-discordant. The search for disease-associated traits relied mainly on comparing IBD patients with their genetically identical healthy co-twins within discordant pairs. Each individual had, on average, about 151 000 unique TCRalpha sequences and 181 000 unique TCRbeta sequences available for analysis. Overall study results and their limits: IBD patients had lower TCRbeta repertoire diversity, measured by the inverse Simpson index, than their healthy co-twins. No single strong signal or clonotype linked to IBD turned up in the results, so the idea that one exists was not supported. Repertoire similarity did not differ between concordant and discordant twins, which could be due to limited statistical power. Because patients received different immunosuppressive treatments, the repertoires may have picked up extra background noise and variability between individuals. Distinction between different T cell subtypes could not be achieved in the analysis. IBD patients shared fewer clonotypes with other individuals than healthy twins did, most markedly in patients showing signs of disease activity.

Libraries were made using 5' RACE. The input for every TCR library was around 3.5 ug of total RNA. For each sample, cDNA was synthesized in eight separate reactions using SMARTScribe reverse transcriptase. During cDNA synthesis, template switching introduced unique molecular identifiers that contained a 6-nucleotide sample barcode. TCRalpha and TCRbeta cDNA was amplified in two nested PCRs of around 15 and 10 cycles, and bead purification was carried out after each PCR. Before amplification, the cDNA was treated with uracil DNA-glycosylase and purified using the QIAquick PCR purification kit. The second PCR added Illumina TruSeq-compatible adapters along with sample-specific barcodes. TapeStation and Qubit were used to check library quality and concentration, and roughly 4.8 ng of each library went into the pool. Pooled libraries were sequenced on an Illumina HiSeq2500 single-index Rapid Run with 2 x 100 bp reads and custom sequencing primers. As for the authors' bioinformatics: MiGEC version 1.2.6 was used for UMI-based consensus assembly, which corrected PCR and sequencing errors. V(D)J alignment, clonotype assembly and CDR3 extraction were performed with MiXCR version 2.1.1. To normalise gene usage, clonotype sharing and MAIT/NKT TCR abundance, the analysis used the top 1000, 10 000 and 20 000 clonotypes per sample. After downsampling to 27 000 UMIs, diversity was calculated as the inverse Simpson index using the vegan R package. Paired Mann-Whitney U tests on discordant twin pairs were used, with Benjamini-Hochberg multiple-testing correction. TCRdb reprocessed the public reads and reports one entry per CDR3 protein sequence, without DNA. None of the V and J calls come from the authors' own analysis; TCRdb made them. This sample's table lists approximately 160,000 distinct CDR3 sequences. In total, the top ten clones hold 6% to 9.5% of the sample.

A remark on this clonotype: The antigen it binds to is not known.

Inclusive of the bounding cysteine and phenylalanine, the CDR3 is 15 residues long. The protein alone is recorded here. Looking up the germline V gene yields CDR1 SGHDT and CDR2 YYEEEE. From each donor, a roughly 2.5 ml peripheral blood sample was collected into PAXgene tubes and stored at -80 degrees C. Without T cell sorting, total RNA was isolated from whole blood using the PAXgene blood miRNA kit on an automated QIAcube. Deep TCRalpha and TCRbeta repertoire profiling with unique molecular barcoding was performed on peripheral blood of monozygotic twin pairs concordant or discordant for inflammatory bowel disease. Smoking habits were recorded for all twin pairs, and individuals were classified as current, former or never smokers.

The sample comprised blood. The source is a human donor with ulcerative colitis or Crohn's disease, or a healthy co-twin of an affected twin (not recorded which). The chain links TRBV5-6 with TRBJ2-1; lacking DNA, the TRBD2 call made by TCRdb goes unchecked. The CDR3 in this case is CASSALAGGPNEQFF.